These 22 T cell receptor beta chains originate from one sample sequenced in a study of cytomegalovirus exposure and HLA in healthy donors. Researchers ran the PCR with 60 Vbeta and 13 Jbeta primers. The protocol was immunoSEQ multiplex PCR, while the TCRdb copy is restricted to in-frame clones and leaves out a portion. The table records 85,000 to 100,000 clones, around 77% of them present only once. Sequenced sample: PBMCs. These receptors all come from a man between 40 and 49 years old in good health and CMV-seronegative.

As regards this clone: At one end the junction does not follow the germline gene, possibly because of a read error. V usage is TRBV7-9 and J usage is TRBJ2-3; the D is unclear. There are 12 residues in the CDR3. Germline values: CDR1 SEHNR, CDR2 FQNEAQ (reference sequence). CDR3 bases: TGTTCCAGCAGCTCTACCACAGATACGCAGTATTTT. Its protein is CSSSSTTDTQYF.

The rearrangement links TRBV11-3 to TRBJ2-2; D is unresolved. V dropped 3 bases and J dropped 1 base, with 6 bases sitting between them. CDR3 size: 14 residues. CDR1 is SGHNT and CDR2 is YENEEA in the germline V gene. The DNA of the CDR3 is TGTGCCAGCAGCTTGACACAGAACACCGGGGAGCTGTTTTTT. It yields the protein CASSLTQNTGELFF.

This chain links TRBV7-8 with TRBJ2-1; TRBD1 aligns across 8 bases. V lost 4 bases, J lost 3 bases, and 5 bases stayed unmatched. The CDR3 sequence is 15 residues long. Germline assignment: CDR1 SGHVS and CDR2 FQNEAQ. The CDR3 is CASSSRGQGYNEQFF. CDR3 DNA sequence: TGTGCCAGCAGCTCCCGCGGACAGGGCTACAATGAGCAGTTCTTC.

In DNA form, the CDR3 reads TGTGCCAGCACCTTGACAGGGGGCGGTAATGAAAAACTGTTTTTT. Amino acids: CASTLTGGGNEKLFF. The genes are TRBV7-9 and TRBJ1-4, with 10 positions matching TRBD1. V gave up 7 bases and J gave up 4 bases; unmatched junction bases: 6. The CDR3 has 15 amino acids. The germline CDR1 and CDR2 sequences are SEHNR and FQNEAQ (reference sequence).

The rearrangement joins TRBV5-1 to TRBJ2-5; tentative D call: TRBD2 (5 bases). The J call is doubtful: the DNA matches TRBJ2-7 better. The CDR3 is made up of 11 amino acids. Germline V CDR1 and CDR2: SGHRS, YFSETQ. CDR3 coding DNA: TGCGCCAGCAGCTCGGGATACGAGCAGTACTTC. Translation gives CASSSGYEQYF.

J is TRBJ2-1 and V is TRBV6-4, with TRBD2 matching 12 bases. The germline V gene encodes CDR1 MRHNA and CDR2 SNTAGT. CDR3 size: 14 residues. The junction had 2 bases not matched to a gene; V was cut back by 9 bases and J by 2 bases. This CDR3 reads CARTSGGPYNEQFF. In DNA, the CDR3 is TGTGCCAGGACTAGCGGGGGCCCCTACAATGAGCAGTTCTTC.

The sample holds a few counts of this clone. The chain is built from TRBV28 and TRBJ1-1; no firm D call. V was pared by 5 bases and J by 1 base, with 11 bases between. Looked up from germline, CDR1 is MDHEN and CDR2 is SYDVKM. This CDR3 region has 14 residues. CDR3 bases: TGTGCCAGCAGTACCCCGGGATCGAACACTGAAGCTTTCTTT. Encoded protein: CASSTPGSNTEAFF.

This chain links TRBV4-2 with TRBJ2-3; 10 nucleotides match TRBD2. This CDR3 spans 19 amino acids. Trimming cost V 1 base and J 0 bases; bases outside gene matches: 10. CDR1 and CDR2 from the germline V gene are LGHNA and YNFKEQ. The CDR3 sequence: CASSQVTASGSASTDTQYF. CDR3 nucleotide sequence: TGTGCCAGCAGCCAAGTTACCGCTAGCGGGAGCGCTAGCACAGATACGCAGTATTTT.

The chain links TRBV4-2 to TRBJ1-3; TRBD1 matches 7 bases. Germline-derived CDR1 and CDR2 are LGHNA and YNFKEQ. This CDR3 has 15 residues. J gave up 3 bases and V 4 bases, and 6 bases lay outside the gene matches. The CDR3 loop reads CASSRAQGDGNTIYF. CDR3 DNA: TGTGCCAGCAGCCGGGCCCAGGGGGATGGAAACACCATATATTTT.

V and J are TRBV18 and TRBJ2-7; 16 bases agree with TRBD2. Germline-derived CDR1 and CDR2 are KGHSH and LQKENI. V lost 6 bases to trimming and J lost 0 bases; unmatched junction nucleotides: 8. This CDR3 spans 18 amino acids. CDR3 in DNA: TGTGCCAGCTCGCAAGGGACTAGCGGGGGGGCTTTCTCCTACGAGCAGTACTTC. Translating gives CASSQGTSGGAFSYEQYF.

V is TRBV7-8 and J is TRBJ2-7; TRBD1 might be the D (6 bases). The CDR3 consists of 12 residues. V was shortened by 1 base and J by 11 bases, with 12 bases between the two germline ends. Germline V gene lookup returns CDR1 SGHVS and CDR2 FQNEAQ. The CDR3 DNA follows: TGTGCCAGCAGCTTAGAGGGACAACAGGAGTACTTC. Translated: CASSLEGQQEYF.

This clone was recorded many times. V usage is TRBV7-9 and J usage is TRBJ2-7, with D perhaps matching TRBD2 (5 bases). Germline CDR1 and CDR2: SEHNR and FQNEAQ (reference sequence). Trimming removed 3 bases at V and 2 bases at J, with 17 bases between. The CDR3 consists of 16 residues. The CDR3 DNA follows: TGTGCCAGCAGCTTTGGGAGTGGGCCCCTTCCCTACGAGCAGTACTTC. It yields the protein CASSFGSGPLPYEQYF.

CDR3 DNA: TGTGCCAGCAGCTTGCCCGGACAGGGCCAGGGCGAGCAGTACTTC. Residues: CASSLPGQGQGEQYF. The genes are TRBV5-6 and TRBJ2-7, with TRBD1 matching 8 bases. This CDR3 contains 15 residues. V shed 1 base, J shed 6 bases, and the junction held 9 bases outside the gene matches. The germline gives CDR1 SGHDT, CDR2 YYEEEE.

V gene TRBV5-4 combines with J gene TRBJ2-1, with 7 bases fitting TRBD1. With V trimmed by 3 bases and J by 7 bases, 10 bases remained unmatched. The length of the CDR3 is 15 residues. Per the germline V gene, CDR1 is SGHNT and CDR2 is YYREEE (reference sequence). CDR3 protein: CASSSGQTSSNEQFF. Written as DNA, the CDR3 is TGTGCCAGCAGCTCGGGACAGACCTCGTCTAATGAGCAGTTCTTC.

This clone was detected a few times. The rearrangement links TRBV2 to TRBJ1-5, with unresolved D. The V end lost 4 bases, the J end lost 0 bases, and 16 bases lay between the germline ends. CDR3 length equals 17 residues. CDR1 is SNHLY, CDR2 FYNNEI, per germline. CDR3 nucleotides: TGTGCCAGCAGTGCTTCCACCGGTCGGTATAGCAATCAGCCCCAGCATTTT. It is translated as CASSASTGRYSNQPQHF.

The chain recombines TRBV7-2 with TRBJ2-7, with 11 nucleotides matching TRBD2. Trimming took 5 bases from V and 7 from J; bases not matched to a gene: 10. The CDR3 has 15 amino acids. Looked up from germline, CDR1 is SGHTA and CDR2 is FQGNSA. CDR3: CASSLLAGGPREQYF. CDR3 bases: TGTGCCAGCAGCCTATTAGCGGGGGGGCCGAGAGAGCAGTACTTC.

The chain joins TRBV6-6 to TRBJ1-5; D perhaps matches TRBD1 (5 bases). The CDR3 is made up of 16 amino acids. Per the germline V gene, CDR1 is MNHNY and CDR2 is SVGAGI (reference sequence). V gave up 10 bases and J gave up 3 bases, with 22 bases separating them. CDR3 nucleotide sequence: TGTGCCACCTCATCTCGGGGAGGGACTTACAATCAGCCCCAGCATTTT. Its translation is CATSSRGGTYNQPQHF.

For this clone: This sample includes further DNA sequences coding for the same CDR3. The chain carries TRBV18 and TRBJ1-5, with TRBD1 identical over 8 bases. Trimming removed 3 bases from V and 7 bases from J; junction bases left unmatched: 5. The CDR3 spans 14 residues. CDR1 and CDR2 (germline): KGHSH, LQKENI. In DNA, the CDR3 is TGTGCCAGCTCACCTGGACAGGGTAACCAGCCCCAGCATTTT. The encoded protein is CASSPGQGNQPQHF.

The chain recombines TRBV11-2 with TRBJ2-1, with D possibly matching TRBD2 (7 bases). Germline V gene lookup returns CDR1 SGHAT and CDR2 FQNNGV. V lost 1 base, J lost 7 bases, and 17 bases lay in between. The CDR3 totals 16 residues. CDR3 nucleotides: TGTGCCAGCAGCTTAGGGGCGGGGGCCGGGTGGAATGAGCAGTTCTTC. Amino acids: CASSLGAGAGWNEQFF.

J is TRBJ1-6 and V is TRBV14; D gene unclear. Trimming stripped 1 base from V and 7 bases from J, with 5 bases between. Germline values: CDR1 SGHDN, CDR2 FVKESK. The CDR3 consists of 13 residues. CDR3 in amino acids: CASSQVQNSPLHF. CDR3 sequence (DNA): TGTGCCAGCAGCCAAGTCCAGAATTCACCCCTCCACTTT.

This rearrangement joins TRBV25-1 to TRBJ2-7; 9 nucleotides align to TRBD2. The germline V gene encodes CDR1 MGHDK and CDR2 SYGVNS. Trimming removed 2 bases from V and 3 bases from J; junction bases left unmatched: 5. The CDR3 length is 15 residues. This CDR3 reads CASSEPLAGLYEQYF. The DNA for the CDR3 is TGTGCCAGCAGTGAACCTCTAGCGGGACTCTACGAGCAGTACTTC.

The chain employs TRBV11-3 and TRBJ2-2; no definite D call. V lost 5 bases to trimming and J lost 4 bases, with 2 bases between them. The CDR3 has 11 residues. Germline CDR1 reads SGHNT; CDR2 reads YENEEA. CDR3 residues: CASSRTGELFF. CDR3 DNA sequence: TGTGCCAGCAGCCGCACCGGGGAGCTGTTTTTT. The full variable domain, its missing parts supplied by reference TRBV11-3 and TRBJ2-2, is EAGVVQSPRYKIIEKKQPVAFWCNPISGHNTLYWYLQNLGQGPELLIRYENEEAVDDSQLPKDRFSAERLKGVDSTLKIQPAELGDSAVYLCASSRTGELFFGEGSRLTVL.